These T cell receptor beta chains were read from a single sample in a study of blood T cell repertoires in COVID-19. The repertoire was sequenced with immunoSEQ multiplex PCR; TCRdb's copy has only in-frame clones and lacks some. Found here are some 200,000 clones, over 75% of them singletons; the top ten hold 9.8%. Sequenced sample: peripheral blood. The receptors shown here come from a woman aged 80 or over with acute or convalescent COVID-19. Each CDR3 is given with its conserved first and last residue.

CDR3 protein: CASSYLRDSQDYGYTF
V gene: TRBV2
CDR3 length: 16

CDR3 protein: CASSAPDRGRENTIYF
V gene: TRBV9
CDR3 length: 16

CDR3 protein: CASSQGNPAGAYEQYF
V gene: TRBV3-1/TRBV3-2
CDR3 length: 16

CDR3 protein: CASSPLGAGVSGELFF
V gene: TRBV5-1
CDR3 length: 16

CDR3 protein: CASSIKAGSDTQYF
V gene: TRBV19
CDR3 length: 14

CDR3 protein: CASSRGLAVTDTQYF
V gene: TRBV27
CDR3 length: 15

CDR3 protein: CASSYRTSGSGELFF
V gene: TRBV6-5
CDR3 length: 15

CDR3 protein: CASRLHPHQPQHF
V gene: TRBV6-6
CDR3 length: 13

CDR3 protein: CASSRRRTVLNEKLFF
V gene: TRBV19
CDR3 length: 16

CDR3 protein: CASSLGHPNTEAFF
V gene: TRBV5-1
CDR3 length: 14

CDR3 protein: CASSLAGWETQYF
V gene: TRBV11-2
CDR3 length: 13

CDR3 protein: CASLAVAGYGYTF
V gene: TRBV2
CDR3 length: 13

CDR3 protein: CASSLGDRSFDEQFF
V gene: TRBV7-3
CDR3 length: 15

CDR3 protein: CATSRASGRDTQYF
V gene: TRBV15
CDR3 length: 14

CDR3 protein: CASSYETGENSPLHF
V gene: TRBV6-5
CDR3 length: 15

CDR3 protein: CSVGGGEYGYTF
V gene: TRBV29-1
CDR3 length: 12

CDR3 protein: CASKRQVVTTEAFF
V gene: TRBV19
CDR3 length: 14

CDR3 protein: CASSLELQYGYTF
V gene: TRBV5-4
CDR3 length: 13

CDR3 protein: CASSPNSGEINTEAFF
V gene: TRBV5-1
CDR3 length: 16

CDR3 protein: CASSLGTYEKLFF
V gene: TRBV7-9
CDR3 length: 13

CDR3 protein: CASSPGPGQGLNQPQHF
V gene: TRBV7-2
CDR3 length: 17

CDR3 protein: CASSLGQGRVETQYF
V gene: TRBV5-1
CDR3 length: 15

CDR3 protein: CASSPRENTEAFF
V gene: TRBV18
CDR3 length: 13

CDR3 protein: CSVSRDRRTEAFF
V gene: TRBV29-1
CDR3 length: 13

CDR3 protein: CASRSGQGINQPQHF
V gene: TRBV19
CDR3 length: 15

CDR3 protein: CASSYSTGDGYTF
V gene: TRBV6-5
CDR3 length: 13

CDR3 protein: CASSLDPRGYTF
V gene: TRBV11-2
CDR3 length: 12

CDR3 protein: CASSQFTGRLNEQFF
V gene: TRBV4-1
CDR3 length: 15

CDR3 protein: CASSGETGTAGYTF
V gene: TRBV18
CDR3 length: 14

CDR3 protein: CASSLDRSSYNSPLHF
V gene: TRBV18
CDR3 length: 16

CDR3 protein: CASSFESTDTQYF
V gene: TRBV7-2
CDR3 length: 13

CDR3 protein: CASSHDGQRNTEAFF
V gene: TRBV4-1
CDR3 length: 15

CDR3 protein: CASSFTGTFQETQYF
V gene: TRBV5-4
CDR3 length: 15

CDR3 protein: CASSPRQARGGEAFF
V gene: TRBV7-2
CDR3 length: 15

CDR3 protein: CRMQGSSYNEQFF
V gene: TRBV29-1
CDR3 length: 13

CDR3 protein: CASSPGQGGMNTEAFF
V gene: TRBV27
CDR3 length: 16

CDR3 protein: CASSYVTSGGQTQYF
V gene: TRBV6-5
CDR3 length: 15

CDR3 protein: CASSDFRALDYTF
V gene: TRBV2
CDR3 length: 13

CDR3 protein: CASSARTGQTDEQFF
V gene: TRBV7-6
CDR3 length: 15

CDR3 protein: CASSKNKNTEAFF
V gene: TRBV9
CDR3 length: 13

CDR3 protein: CASSLGVGEQFF
V gene: TRBV7-3
CDR3 length: 12

CDR3 protein: CASSSTGTNTGELFF
V gene: TRBV5-1
CDR3 length: 15

CDR3 protein: CASRRTGGYQETQYF
V gene: TRBV5-6
CDR3 length: 15

CDR3 protein: CASSPSSGLPHEQYF
V gene: TRBV27
CDR3 length: 15

CDR3 protein: CASSVAGSLGSYEQYF
V gene: TRBV9
CDR3 length: 16

CDR3 protein: CASSQVGSPPGGNEKLFF
V gene: TRBV4-3
CDR3 length: 18

CDR3 protein: CASSAGTPQGTEAFF
V gene: TRBV9
CDR3 length: 15

CDR3 protein: CASSLARRTGGEQFF
V gene: TRBV5-4
CDR3 length: 15

CDR3 protein: CAWSSQFNTEAFF
V gene: TRBV30
CDR3 length: 13

CDR3 protein: CAASASGGITTGELFF
V gene: TRBV24-1
CDR3 length: 16

CDR3 protein: CATQGGNYGYTF
V gene: TRBV19
CDR3 length: 12

CDR3 protein: CASSGGLAGRYEQYF
V gene: TRBV9
CDR3 length: 15

CDR3 protein: CASSSDRGLAETQYF
V gene: TRBV11-2
CDR3 length: 15

CDR3 protein: CASSLRQGGPYEQYF
V gene: TRBV5-4
CDR3 length: 15

CDR3 protein: CASSVGREDTQYF
V gene: TRBV9
CDR3 length: 13